The 8 T cell receptor beta chains listed next were all sequenced from one sample in a study of cytomegalovirus exposure and HLA in healthy donors. The PCR was carried out with 60 Vbeta primers and 13 Jbeta primers. The method was immunoSEQ multiplex PCR; TCRdb's version includes in-frame clones alone and lacks a portion of them. This sample has roughly 160,000 clones, with 80% found just once. Sample: PBMCs. These receptor sequences come from a man between 18 and 29 years old in good health and CMV-seropositive.

The chain has TRBV2 and TRBJ2-2, with D maybe TRBD2 (5 bases). Germline V gene sequence: CDR1 SNHLY, CDR2 FYNNEI. Trimming shortened V by 9 bases and J by 3 bases, and 14 bases separated the two germline ends. The CDR3 consists of 14 residues. The CDR3 loop reads CARGSSGYTGELFF. CDR3 nucleotide sequence: TGTGCCAGGGGGAGCAGCGGATACACCGGGGAGCTGTTTTTT.

This clone was seen only a few times. This sequence joins TRBV11-3 and TRBJ2-3; D gene uncertain. This CDR3 is built from 16 residues. V lost 0 bases and J lost 1, with 11 bases in between. Germline lookup yields CDR1 SGHNT and CDR2 YENEEA. The CDR3 reads CASSLDGDIGTDTQYF. The CDR3 coding sequence is TGTGCCAGCAGCTTAGATGGTGACATTGGCACAGATACGCAGTATTTT.

Only a few counts were recorded for this clone. The chain uses TRBV30 and TRBJ1-4, with a tentative D call TRBD1 (6 bases). Per the germline V gene, CDR1 is GTSNPN and CDR2 is SVGIG (reference sequence). Deletions cut 7 bases from V and 2 bases from J, with 11 bases between. The CDR3 is 13 residues long. As DNA, the CDR3 is TGTGCCTTCAACAGGGAGACTAATGAAAAACTGTTTTTT. Translating it yields CAFNRETNEKLFF.

In its sample, this clone was seen once. The V call is TRBV9, the J call TRBJ1-1; 9 bases match TRBD1. V lost 0 bases to trimming and J lost 4 bases; unmatched junction nucleotides: 7. This CDR3 spans 16 amino acids. Germline CDR1 SGDLS, CDR2 YYNGEE. The CDR3 here is CASSVVPTGGITEAFF. DNA of the CDR3: TGTGCCAGCAGCGTAGTCCCGACAGGGGGAATCACTGAAGCTTTCTTT.

This clone was seen a handful of times. The chain is built from TRBV6-5 and TRBJ2-7; 9 bases map to TRBD1. Trimming took 6 bases from V and 5 from J; bases not matched to a gene: 5. Germline-derived CDR1 and CDR2 are MNHEY and SVGAGI. CDR3 size: 13 residues. CDR3 in amino acids: CASRSTGGHEQYF. The CDR3 bases are TGTGCCAGCAGGTCGACAGGGGGGCACGAGCAGTACTTC.

This clone was detected only a few times. V and J are TRBV2 and TRBJ1-4; the D is unclear. Trimming took off 8 bases at V and 0 bases at J, with 10 bases between the two ends. This CDR3 spans 14 amino acids. From germline, CDR1 is SNHLY and CDR2 FYNNEI. Written as DNA, the CDR3 is TGTGCCAGCGTCGGCGGGACAACTAATGAAAAACTGTTTTTT. As protein: CASVGGTTNEKLFF.

V usage is TRBV30 and J usage is TRBJ1-6; 11 positions agree with TRBD1. The CDR3 consists of 14 residues. V dropped 5 bases and J dropped 7; count of bases not matched to a gene: 4. Germline V CDR1 and CDR2: GTSNPN, SVGIG (reference sequence). The CDR3 bases are TGTGCCTGGCGGGGGACAGGGGGGAATTCACCCCTCCACTTT. This codes for CAWRGTGGNSPLHF. Filled out from reference TRBV30 and TRBJ1-6, the complete variable domain reads SQTIHQWPATLVQPVGSPLSLECTVEGTSNPNLYWYRQAAGRGLQLLFYSVGIGQISSEVPQNLSASRPQDRQFILSSKKLLLSDSGFYLCAWRGTGGNSPLHFGNGTRLTVT.

The chain recombines TRBV9 with TRBJ2-1; 11 nucleotides align to TRBD2. J lost 4 bases, V lost 2 bases, and 17 bases had no gene match. Germline loops: CDR1 SGDLS, CDR2 YYNGEE. CDR3 length: 20 amino acids. DNA for the CDR3: TGTGCCAGCAGCGTTCCCACGGTGGCCTGTCCTAGCGGGGGGTACAATGAGCAGTTCTTC. This gives the protein CASSVPTVACPSGGYNEQFF.